This T cell receptor (beta chain) emerged from a study of cytomegalovirus exposure and HLA in healthy donors. Study conclusions and caveats: Overall, about 160 TCR beta chains were annotated as cytomegalovirus-associated. Per a later analysis, HLA-associated TCR beta chains showed more clonal expansion than other, equally common TCR beta chains.

With respect to this clone: What it binds is not known.

All the people who gave samples were healthy bone marrow donors. The germline CDR1 and CDR2 sequences are SGHTS and YDEGEE. Trimming took 4 bases from V and 1 from J, leaving 14 bases between them. This CDR3 has 15 amino acids. 13 Jbeta primers and 60 Vbeta primers were used for the PCR. Using immunoSEQ multiplex PCR, the repertoire was profiled, and TCRdb retains in-frame clones only, with some absent. The repertoire consists of approximately 87,000 clones, with 81% occurring once and the leading ten covering approximately 3.9%. The chain employs TRBV5-8 and TRBJ1-1, with no clear D. Material for sequencing was PBMCs. This sequence was found in a woman aged 65 to 85 in good health and CMV-seropositive. CDR3 DNA: TGTGCCAGCAGCATCCCGGGATCCCGGAACACTGAAGCTTTCTTT. Protein product: CASSIPGSRNTEAFF.